The 16 T cell receptor beta chains reported below all come from one sample, sequenced in a study of memory CD4+ T cells and cytomegalovirus serostatus. Single viable CD3+CD4+CD8-CD45RO+ cells were sorted as the memory CD4+ T cells. Using immunoSEQ multiplex PCR, the repertoire was profiled, and TCRdb retains in-frame clones only, with some absent. The repertoire includes about 64,000 clones, 70% to 80% of them detected once, and 0.88% sits in the top ten. Material: memory CD4+ T cells from blood. All receptors derive from an adult in good health and CMV-seronegative.

Notes on this clone: Different DNA sequences within this sample yield the same CDR3. The chain has TRBV30 and TRBJ1-5; D gene unclear. Per the germline V gene, CDR1 is GTSNPN and CDR2 is SVGIG (reference sequence). The CDR3 is made up of 13 amino acids. V lost 3 bases, J lost 1 base, and 7 bases lay in between. The CDR3 region is CAWSQDSNQPQHF. DNA for the CDR3: TGTGCCTGGAGCCAAGACAGCAATCAGCCCCAGCATTTT.

The chain joins TRBV7-2 to TRBJ1-1; D is uncertain. Trimming removed 4 bases from V and 5 bases from J, with 14 bases in between. Germline CDR1 SGHTA, CDR2 FQGNSA. CDR3 size: 14 residues. DNA of the CDR3: TGTGCCAGCAGCTCCCCCCGGCTGAGGACTGAAGCTTTCTTT. It codes for CASSSPRLRTEAFF.

This clone has just a few counts. The gene calls are TRBV5-1 and TRBJ2-2; 8 bases match TRBD2. Trimming at V came to 1 base and at J to 1 base, leaving 3 bases not matched to a gene. Germline CDR1 and CDR2: SGHRS and YFSETQ. The CDR3 length is 16 residues. DNA of the CDR3: TGCGCCAGCAGCTTGTCTGCGGGGGGGAACACCGGGGAGCTGTTTTTT. Protein product: CASSLSAGGNTGELFF. Complete variable domain (other parts from reference TRBV5-1 and TRBJ2-2): KAGVTQTPRYLIKTRGQQVTLSCSPISGHRSVSWYQQTPGQGLQFLFEYFSETQRNKGNFPGRFSGRQFSNSRSEMNVSTLELGDSALYLCASSLSAGGNTGELFFGEGSRLTVL.

J is TRBJ2-3 and V is TRBV5-8; 8 bases agree with TRBD2. Per the germline V gene, CDR1 is SGHTS and CDR2 is YDEGEE. This CDR3 region has 13 residues. J gave up 3 bases and V 10 bases, and 7 bases lay outside the gene matches. The CDR3 DNA is TGTGCCGACCGGGGGGGCCTGACAGATACGCAGTATTTT. Translating it yields CADRGGLTDTQYF.

The chain is built from TRBV4-3 and TRBJ2-7; 9 bases map to TRBD1. The J segment lost 0 bases and the V segment lost 0 bases, leaving 3 bases of the junction unmatched. CDR1 and CDR2 from the germline V gene are LGHNA and YSLEER. This CDR3 has 16 residues. The DNA for the CDR3 is TGCGCCAGCAGCCAAGAGGGGACAGGGATCTCCTACGAGCAGTACTTC. Translating it yields CASSQEGTGISYEQYF.

V and J are TRBV4-1 and TRBJ1-1; D possibly corresponds to TRBD1 (6 bases). Trimming cost V 3 bases and J 11 bases, with 25 bases left between them. Germline CDR1 MGHRA, CDR2 YSYEKL. There are 16 residues in the CDR3. This CDR3 is CASSQSRRQDATGAFF. The CDR3 coding sequence is TGCGCCAGCAGCCAGTCGCGGAGACAGGACGCCACGGGGGCTTTCTTT.

J is TRBJ2-7 and V is TRBV29-1; TRBD2 is a possible D gene (5 bases). The germline CDR1 and CDR2 sequences are SQVTM and ANQGSEA. V was trimmed by 1 base and J by 3 bases, leaving 22 bases between them. CDR3 length: 17 amino acids. DNA for the CDR3: TGCAGCGTTGAAGCTAATACCGCTAGAGTCGGGAACTACGAGCAGTACTTC. Protein sequence: CSVEANTARVGNYEQYF.

The chain carries TRBV5-1 and TRBJ2-7; D is possibly TRBD1 (5 bases). V shed 0 bases and J shed 2 bases, with 9 bases lying between them. This CDR3 comprises 14 residues. Germline V lookup: CDR1 SGHRS, CDR2 YFSETQ. As DNA, the CDR3 is TGCGCCAGCAGCTTGGGAGACAGTGCCTACGAGCAGTACTTC. Protein product: CASSLGDSAYEQYF.

The rearrangement joins TRBV30 to TRBJ2-1, with unresolved D. Germline CDR1 reads GTSNPN; CDR2 reads SVGIG (reference sequence). The CDR3 is made up of 12 amino acids. Deletions cut 2 bases from V and 5 bases from J, with 7 bases between. The CDR3: CAWSPRHNEQFF. The DNA for the CDR3 is TGTGCCTGGAGTCCCCGGCACAATGAGCAGTTCTTC.

This sequence joins TRBV10-3 and TRBJ1-5; D is uncertain. Trimming took off 4 bases at V and 2 bases at J, with 12 bases between the two ends. This CDR3 contains 15 residues. Germline V gene sequence: CDR1 ENHRY, CDR2 SYGVKD. CDR3 loop: CAISVSPSGNQPQHF. DNA of the CDR3: TGTGCCATCAGTGTATCCCCTTCGGGCAATCAGCCCCAGCATTTT.

The V and J genes are TRBV29-1 and TRBJ1-1; D is unclear. Per the germline V gene, CDR1 is SQVTM and CDR2 is ANQGSEA. The CDR3 extends over 13 amino acids. V was clipped by 3 bases and J by 1 base, with 9 bases between them. The CDR3 protein is CSVDGGTNTEAFF. CDR3 coding DNA: TGCAGCGTTGATGGTGGAACGAACACTGAAGCTTTCTTT.

In its sample, this clone was seen once. This chain joins TRBV5-1 and TRBJ1-5; D is possibly TRBD1 (6 bases). Germline CDR1 SGHRS, CDR2 YFSETQ. There are 14 residues in the CDR3. Trimming left V 0 bases short and J 6 bases short, with 10 bases between. CDR3 bases: TGCGCCAGCAGCTTGGACAGGGACGGTCAGCCCCAGCATTTT. This sequence encodes CASSLDRDGQPQHF.

This rearrangement joins TRBV7-6 to TRBJ1-1; D not certain. CDR1 is SGHVS, CDR2 FNYEAQ, per germline. The V gene lost 5 bases and the J gene lost 1 base, with 11 bases spanning the gap. CDR3 length: 14 residues. CDR3 nucleotides: TGTGCCAGCAGCCGATCGATGGGGAACACTGAAGCTTTCTTT. It is translated as CASSRSMGNTEAFF. Filled out from reference TRBV7-6 and TRBJ1-1, the complete variable domain reads GAGVSQSPRYKVTKRGQDVALRCDPISGHVSLYWYRQALGQGPEFLTYFNYEAQQDKSGLPNDRFSAERPEGSISTLTIQRTEQRDSAMYRCASSRSMGNTEAFFGQGTRLTVV.

This chain connects TRBV11-3 to TRBJ2-1; tentative D call: TRBD1 (5 bases). Deletions cut 2 bases from V and 9 bases from J, with 11 bases between. The length of the CDR3 is 13 residues. Germline V lookup: CDR1 SGHNT, CDR2 YENEEA. CDR3 coding DNA: TGTGCCAGCAGCTTAAAACAGGAAACTGAGCAGTTCTTC. It specifies CASSLKQETEQFF.

The chain combines TRBV20-1 with TRBJ2-7; D may be TRBD2 (5 bases). CDR3 length: 11 residues. V was clipped by 6 bases and J by 4 bases, with 10 bases between them. In germline, CDR1 is DFQATT, CDR2 SNEGSKA (reference sequence). The CDR3 loop is CSAEQRYEQYF. In DNA form, the CDR3 reads TGCAGTGCAGAACAGCGGTACGAGCAGTACTTC.

The V and J genes are TRBV7-9 and TRBJ1-2, with D tentatively TRBD1 (5 bases). Germline V gene sequence: CDR1 SEHNR, CDR2 FQNEAQ (reference sequence). Trimming pared 5 bases from V and 7 bases from J, leaving 17 bases between. This CDR3 has 14 residues. The CDR3 sequence is CASSPGTQGGGYTF. The CDR3 coding sequence is TGTGCCAGCAGCCCCGGGACCCAGGGAGGTGGCTACACCTTC.